This T cell receptor (beta chain) was observed in a study of regulatory T cells in long-lasting Graves disease (dated by TCRdb to 2020 to 2022). In terms of the full investigation: Persistent Graves' disease meant more than 5 years of antithyroid drug treatment with TSH receptor autoantibodies that stayed positive. This study used TCR sequencing and RNA sequencing of peripheral blood to compare persistent Graves' disease patients against newly diagnosed Graves' disease patients. The study was registered as a clinical trial and conducted in China. A total of 33 samples were covered by TCR sequencing, comprising some 13 persistent and roughly 20 newly diagnosed Graves' disease patients. Antithyroid drugs had been taken for about 9.7 years on average by persistent Graves' disease patients in the clinical cohort.

Overall study results and their limits: Patients with persistent disease shared more public clonotypes (over 2,500) than newly diagnosed patients did (approximately 970). Only peripheral blood was studied, because thyroid tissue, the primary lesion, was inaccessible. Persistent disease showed preferential use of TRBV28, TRBJ1-2 and TRBJ2-5, whereas newly diagnosed disease favored TRBV20-1 and TRBJ2-1. The authors noted that the small sample size was a limitation that may lower accuracy. Persistent Graves' disease patients showed lower TCR Shannon entropy and fewer highly expanded clones than newly diagnosed patients, suggesting clonal expansion. Sequencing and analysis were restricted to the TCR beta chain.

The time point label, as the study defines it: persistent/refractory GD, antithyroid drugs over 5 years with positive TRAb. RNA was extracted from PBMCs in TRIzol for both TCR sequencing and RNA sequencing. The diagnosis of Graves' disease was made according to American Thyroid Association guidelines. Patients for the study were recruited at an endocrinology department in Xi'an, China. Each patient gave 7.5 to 10 milliliters of peripheral blood, collected in an EDTA anticoagulant tube. Ficoll Paque Plus density gradient separation was used to isolate PBMCs, and no further T cell sorting was done. An Agilent 2100 Bioanalyzer and agarose gel were used to check RNA quality, and a NanoDrop 2000 was used to measure RNA concentration. The germline V gene (reference sequence) provides CDR1 LGHDT and CDR2 YNNKEL. The junction carries 13 bases between V and J, which are trimmed by 3 bases and 7 bases respectively. The CDR3 runs 13 residues from the cysteine to the phenylalanine. Here the CDR3 DNA is all that survives: 39 bases in frame from base 1.

The library was built by means of multiplex PCR. Sequencing was carried out with an Illumina HiSeq 4000. TCR beta libraries were built with iRepertoire HTBI primers and Arm-PCR amplification of CDR3 regions. Gel purification was performed on PCR products prior to sequencing. The published analysis was carried out like this. A total of roughly 58 TRBV and some 13 TRBJ segments were identified across samples and were used for gene usage analysis of CDR3 amino acid clonotypes. COPE and FqMerger were used to merge the filtered high-quality paired reads into contigs. BLAST was used to align contigs to IMGT TRBV, TRBD and TRBJ reference genes, and CDR3 was defined according to IMGT. Any clonotype with a frequency above 0.1% was classified as a highly expanded clone. Shannon entropy served as the measure of repertoire diversity, while the Gini coefficient captured V-J evenness. A clonotype found in more than one individual was treated as public. TCRdb reprocessing: public reads trimmed at Q25 with fastp, clones called with MiXCR, in-frame beta chains kept. Every CDR3 protein is listed once, alongside the most common genes and DNA of its rows. These V and J calls rely on TCRdb rather than the paper's analysis. This sample has approximately 400,000 distinct CDR3 sequences in its table, and less than 25% of those were observed once. About 26% of the sample is in the top ten clones.

This clonotype appeared a few times. Its antigen target is currently unknown. Per-base qualities were not stored, and no clone one base away is much larger. The sequences come from peripheral blood mononuclear cells (PBMCs), collected when the disease was refractory, from a patient treated with antithyroid drugs. The chain was built from TRBV3-1 and TRBJ2-7; the D call could be TRBD1 or TRBD2, with each sharing 5 bases. The receptor was isolated from a female donor with Graves disease. At the DNA level, the sequence is TGTGCCAGCAGCCAGCCGGGGCCCGTGGAGCAGTACTTC. This is translated as CASSQPGPVEQYF.